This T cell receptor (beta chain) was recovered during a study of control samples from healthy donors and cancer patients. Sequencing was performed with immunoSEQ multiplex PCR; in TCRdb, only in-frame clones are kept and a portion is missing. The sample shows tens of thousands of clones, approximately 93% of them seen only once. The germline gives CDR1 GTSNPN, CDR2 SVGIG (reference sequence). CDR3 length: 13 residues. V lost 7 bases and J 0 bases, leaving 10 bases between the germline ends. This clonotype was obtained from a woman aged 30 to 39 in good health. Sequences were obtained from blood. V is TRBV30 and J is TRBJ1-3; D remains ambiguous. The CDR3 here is CAFSKVSGNTIYF. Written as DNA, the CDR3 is TGTGCCTTTTCCAAGGTCTCTGGAAACACCATATATTTT.